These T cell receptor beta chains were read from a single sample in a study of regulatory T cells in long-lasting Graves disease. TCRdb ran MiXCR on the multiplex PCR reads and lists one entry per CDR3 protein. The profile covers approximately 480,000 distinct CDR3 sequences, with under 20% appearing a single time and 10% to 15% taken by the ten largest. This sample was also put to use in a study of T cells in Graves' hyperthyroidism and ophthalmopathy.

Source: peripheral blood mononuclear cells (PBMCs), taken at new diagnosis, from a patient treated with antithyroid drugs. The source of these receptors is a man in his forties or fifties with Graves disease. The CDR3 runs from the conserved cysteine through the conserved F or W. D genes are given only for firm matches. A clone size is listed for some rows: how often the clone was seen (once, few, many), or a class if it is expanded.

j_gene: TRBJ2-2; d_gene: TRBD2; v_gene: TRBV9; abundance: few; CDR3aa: CASSVVAGGTGELFF; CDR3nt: TGTGCCAGCAGCGTAGTTGCGGGAGGCACCGGGGAGCTGTTTTTT
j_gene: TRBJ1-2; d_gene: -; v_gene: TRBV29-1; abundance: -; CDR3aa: CSVEGFRGRPNGYTF; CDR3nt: TGCAGCGTTGAAGGGTTTCGGGGGCGGCCTAATGGCTACACCTTC
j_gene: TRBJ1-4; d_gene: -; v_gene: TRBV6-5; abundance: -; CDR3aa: CASSSSGSTNEKLFF; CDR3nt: TGTGCCAGCAGTTCGTCAGGGTCCACTAATGAAAAACTGTTTTTT
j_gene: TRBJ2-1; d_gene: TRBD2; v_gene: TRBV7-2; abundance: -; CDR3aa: CASSFIAGGLTEQFF; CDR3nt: TGTGCCAGCAGCTTCATCGCGGGAGGTTTAACTGAGCAGTTCTTC
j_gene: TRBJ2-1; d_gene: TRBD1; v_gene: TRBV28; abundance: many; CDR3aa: CASSLAGQGPHEQFF; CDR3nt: TGTGCCAGCAGTTTAGCCGGACAGGGGCCCCATGAGCAGTTCTTC
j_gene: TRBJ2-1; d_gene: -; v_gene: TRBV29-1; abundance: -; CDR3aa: CSVPGQKTYNEQFF; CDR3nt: TGCAGCGTCCCCGGACAGAAAACCTACAATGAGCAGTTCTTC
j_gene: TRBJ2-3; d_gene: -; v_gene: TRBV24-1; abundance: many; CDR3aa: CATSDPGRVGDTQYF; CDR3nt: TGTGCCACCAGTGATCCAGGACGGGTAGGGGATACGCAGTATTTT
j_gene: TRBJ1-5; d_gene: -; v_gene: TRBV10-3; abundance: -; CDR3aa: CAISGGTNQPQHF; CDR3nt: TGTGCCATCAGTGGGGGGACGAATCAGCCCCAGCATTTT
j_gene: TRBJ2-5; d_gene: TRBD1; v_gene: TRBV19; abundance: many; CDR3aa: CASSRTGTGGQETQYF; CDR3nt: TGTGCCAGTAGTAGGACCGGGACAGGGGGCCAGGAGACCCAGTACTTC
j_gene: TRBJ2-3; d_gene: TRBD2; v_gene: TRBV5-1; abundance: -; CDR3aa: CASSLVRRASGRERPDTQYF; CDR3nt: TGCGCCAGCAGCTTGGTTAGGCGGGCTAGCGGGAGGGAGCGTCCAGATACGCAGTATTTT
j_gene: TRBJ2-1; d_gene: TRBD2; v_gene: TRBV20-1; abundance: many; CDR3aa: CSAIGRESYNEQFF; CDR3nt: TGCAGTGCTATCGGGCGGGAGAGCTACAATGAGCAGTTCTTC
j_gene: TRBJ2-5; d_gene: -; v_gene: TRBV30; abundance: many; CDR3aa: CAWTGSGETQYF; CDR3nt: TGTGCCTGGACAGGTAGCGGAGAGACCCAGTACTTC
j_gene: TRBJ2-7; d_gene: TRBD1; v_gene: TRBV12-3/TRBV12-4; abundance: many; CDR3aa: CASSLGTGLTYEQYF; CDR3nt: TGTGCCAGCAGTTTGGGGACAGGGCTCACCTACGAGCAGTACTTC
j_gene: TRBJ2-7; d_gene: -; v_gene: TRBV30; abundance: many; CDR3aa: CAWSVGGSSYEQYF; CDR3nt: TGTGCCTGGAGTGTAGGGGGGAGCTCCTACGAGCAGTACTTC
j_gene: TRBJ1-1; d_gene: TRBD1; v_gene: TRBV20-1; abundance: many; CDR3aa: CSARDLKTGGNTEAFF; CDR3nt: TGCAGTGCTAGAGATCTGAAGACAGGGGGGAACACTGAAGCTTTCTTT
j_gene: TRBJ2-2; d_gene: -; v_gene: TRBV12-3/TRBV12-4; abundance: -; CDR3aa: CASRKGTWTGELFF; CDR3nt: TGTGCCAGCCGAAAGGGGACCTGGACCGGGGAGCTGTTTTTT
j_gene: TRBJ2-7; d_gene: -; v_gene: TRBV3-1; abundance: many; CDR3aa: CASSPPPGRSYEQYF; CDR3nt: TGTGCCAGCAGCCCACCCCCGGGCAGGTCCTACGAGCAGTACTTC
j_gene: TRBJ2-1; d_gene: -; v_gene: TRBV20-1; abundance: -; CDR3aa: CSARDTNEQFF; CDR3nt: TGCAGTGCGAGGGACACGAATGAGCAGTTCTTC
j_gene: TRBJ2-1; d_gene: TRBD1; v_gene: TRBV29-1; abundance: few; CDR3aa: CSVGQGAGEQFF; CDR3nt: TGCAGCGTTGGGCAGGGGGCTGGTGAGCAGTTCTTC
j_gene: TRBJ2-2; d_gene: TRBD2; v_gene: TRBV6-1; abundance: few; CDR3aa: CASTVLAGHGVTGELFF; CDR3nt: TGTGCCAGCACCGTTCTAGCGGGTCACGGGGTCACCGGGGAGCTGTTTTTT
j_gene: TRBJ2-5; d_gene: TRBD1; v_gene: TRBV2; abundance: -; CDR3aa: CASRGQGQETQYF; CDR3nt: TGTGCCAGCAGAGGACAGGGGCAAGAGACCCAGTACTTC
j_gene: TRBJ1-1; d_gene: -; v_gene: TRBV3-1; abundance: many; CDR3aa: CASSQGVTEAFF; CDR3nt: TGTGCCAGCAGTCAAGGGGTCACTGAAGCTTTCTTT
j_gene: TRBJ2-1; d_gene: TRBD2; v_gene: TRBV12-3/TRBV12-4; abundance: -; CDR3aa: CASSLGGRWRESSYNEQFF; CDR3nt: TGTGCCAGCAGTTTAGGCGGTCGGTGGCGGGAGAGCTCCTACAATGAGCAGTTCTTC
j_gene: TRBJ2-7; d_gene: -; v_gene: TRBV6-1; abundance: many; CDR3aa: CASSRPGLYEQYF; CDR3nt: TGTGCCAGCAGTCGGCCAGGCCTCTACGAGCAGTACTTC
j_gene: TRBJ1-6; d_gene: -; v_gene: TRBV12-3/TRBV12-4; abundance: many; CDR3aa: CASSLEGSRSPLHF; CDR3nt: TGTGCCAGCAGTTTAGAGGGGTCAAGGTCACCCCTCCACTTT
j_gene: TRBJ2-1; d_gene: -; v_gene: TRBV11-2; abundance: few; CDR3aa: CASERGRSYNEQFF; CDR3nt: TGTGCCAGCGAGAGAGGAAGGTCCTACAATGAGCAGTTCTTC
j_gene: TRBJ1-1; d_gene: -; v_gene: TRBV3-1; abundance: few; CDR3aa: CASSQVTNEGLGEAFF; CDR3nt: TGTGCCAGCAGCCAAGTTACCAATGAGGGTCTCGGTGAAGCTTTCTTT
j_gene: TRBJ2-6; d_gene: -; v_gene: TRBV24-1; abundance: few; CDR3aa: CATSDPQGAGANVLTF; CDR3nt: TGTGCCACCAGTGATCCTCAGGGCGCTGGGGCCAACGTCCTGACTTTC
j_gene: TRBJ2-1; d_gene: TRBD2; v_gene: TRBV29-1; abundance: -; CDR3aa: CSTLAGVTNYEQFF; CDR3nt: TGCAGCACCTTAGCGGGAGTAACAAACTATGAGCAGTTCTTC
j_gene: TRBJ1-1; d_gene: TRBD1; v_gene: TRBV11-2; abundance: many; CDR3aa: CASSAGTGGVTEAFF; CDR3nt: TGTGCCAGCAGCGCCGGGACAGGAGGAGTCACTGAAGCTTTCTTT
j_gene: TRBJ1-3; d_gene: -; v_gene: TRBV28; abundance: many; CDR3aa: CASNDGGLGNTIYF; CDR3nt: TGTGCCAGCAATGACGGGGGGTTGGGAAACACCATATATTTT
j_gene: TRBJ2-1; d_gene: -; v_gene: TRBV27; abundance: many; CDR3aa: CASQLAIYNEQFF; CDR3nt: TGTGCCAGCCAGTTAGCGATCTACAATGAGCAGTTCTTC
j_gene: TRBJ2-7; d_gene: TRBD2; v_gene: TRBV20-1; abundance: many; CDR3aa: CSARERGAYEQYF; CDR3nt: TGCAGTGCTAGGGAGCGGGGTGCCTACGAGCAGTACTTC
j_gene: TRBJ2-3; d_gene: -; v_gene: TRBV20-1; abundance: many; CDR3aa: CSARPTGDTQYF; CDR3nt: TGCAGTGCTAGACCGACTGGGGATACGCAGTATTTT
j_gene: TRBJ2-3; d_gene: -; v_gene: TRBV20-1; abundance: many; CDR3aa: CSARPLAVTDTQYF; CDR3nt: TGCAGTGCTCGACCCTTAGCGGTCACAGATACGCAGTATTTT
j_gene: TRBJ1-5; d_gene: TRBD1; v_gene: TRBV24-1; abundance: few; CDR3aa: CATSDSGLQGAREPQHF; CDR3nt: TGTGCCACCAGTGATTCGGGACTACAGGGGGCAAGGGAGCCCCAGCATTTT
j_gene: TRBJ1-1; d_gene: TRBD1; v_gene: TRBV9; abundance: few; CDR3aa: CASSVVRQGAEAFF; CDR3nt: TGTGCCAGCAGCGTAGTGCGGCAGGGGGCTGAAGCTTTCTTT
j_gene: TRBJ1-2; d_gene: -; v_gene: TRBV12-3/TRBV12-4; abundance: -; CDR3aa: CASSGAVRGYTF; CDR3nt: TGTGCCAGCAGTGGGGCCGTTAGGGGCTACACCTTC
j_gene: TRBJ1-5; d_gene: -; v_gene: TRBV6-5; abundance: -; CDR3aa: CASSSQPNSNQPQHF; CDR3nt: TGTGCCAGCAGTTCTCAACCGAACTCCAATCAGCCCCAGCATTTT
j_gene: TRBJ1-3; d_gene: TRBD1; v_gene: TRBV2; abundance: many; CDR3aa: CASSYPLTGAGNTIYF; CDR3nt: TGTGCCAGCAGTTACCCGCTGACAGGGGCTGGAAACACCATATATTTT
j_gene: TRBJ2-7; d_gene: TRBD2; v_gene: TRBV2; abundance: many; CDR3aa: CASIAGVSYEQYF; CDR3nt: TGTGCCAGCATAGCGGGAGTGTCCTACGAGCAGTACTTC
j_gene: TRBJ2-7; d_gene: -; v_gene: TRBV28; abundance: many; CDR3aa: CASSHLECF; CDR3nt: TGTGCCAGCAGTCATCTAGAATGTTTC
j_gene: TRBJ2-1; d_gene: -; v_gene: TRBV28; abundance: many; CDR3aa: CASSLTAYNEQFF; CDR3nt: TGTGCCAGCAGTTTGACCGCTTACAATGAGCAGTTCTTC
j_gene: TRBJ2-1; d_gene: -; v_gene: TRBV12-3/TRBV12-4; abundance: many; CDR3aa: CASRQGVVYNEQFF; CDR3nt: TGTGCCAGCAGACAGGGCGTCGTCTACAATGAGCAGTTCTTC
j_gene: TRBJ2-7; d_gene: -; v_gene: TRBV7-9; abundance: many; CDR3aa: CASSLASNEQYF; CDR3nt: TGTGCCAGCAGCTTAGCATCGAACGAGCAGTACTTC
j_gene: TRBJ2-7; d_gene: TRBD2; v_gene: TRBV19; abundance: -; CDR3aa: CANRLAGTPGAAPWEQYF; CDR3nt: TGTGCCAACCGACTAGCGGGAACCCCTGGAGCAGCCCCTTGGGAGCAGTACTTC
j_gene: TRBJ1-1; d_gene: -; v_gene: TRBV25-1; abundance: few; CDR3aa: CASSESQGFGTEAFF; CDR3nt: TGTGCCAGCAGTGAATCTCAGGGATTCGGCACTGAAGCTTTCTTT
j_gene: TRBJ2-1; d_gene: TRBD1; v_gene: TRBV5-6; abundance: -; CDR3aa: CASSYRDRGFNEQFF; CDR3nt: TGTGCCAGCAGCTACCGGGACAGGGGTTTCAATGAGCAGTTCTTC
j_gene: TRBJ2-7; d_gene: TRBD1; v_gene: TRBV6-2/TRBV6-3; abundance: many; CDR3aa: CASSLDRGGEQYF; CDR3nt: TGTGCCAGCAGTCTGGACAGGGGGGGCGAGCAGTACTTC
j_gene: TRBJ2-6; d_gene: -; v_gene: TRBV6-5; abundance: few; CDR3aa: CASSYRGVSSGANVLTF; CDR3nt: TGTGCCAGCAGTTACAGGGGAGTGAGCTCTGGGGCCAACGTCCTGACTTTC
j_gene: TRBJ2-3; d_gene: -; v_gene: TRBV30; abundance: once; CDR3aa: CASSIQGPQGTQYF; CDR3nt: TGTGCCAGTAGTATCCAGGGCCCCCAGGGAACGCAGTATTTT
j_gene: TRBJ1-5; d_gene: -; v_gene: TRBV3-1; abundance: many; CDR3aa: CASSTREGQPQHF; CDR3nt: TGTGCCAGCAGCACCCGGGAAGGTCAGCCCCAGCATTTT
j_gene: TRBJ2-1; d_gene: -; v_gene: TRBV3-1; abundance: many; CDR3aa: CASSQTVASLLSETYNEQFF; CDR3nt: TGTGCCAGCAGCCAAACAGTGGCTAGTCTCTTGTCTGAAACCTACAATGAGCAGTTCTTC
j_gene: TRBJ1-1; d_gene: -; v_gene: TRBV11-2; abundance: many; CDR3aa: CARHSHRQNTEAFF; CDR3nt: TGTGCCCGACACTCTCACCGGCAGAACACTGAAGCTTTCTTT
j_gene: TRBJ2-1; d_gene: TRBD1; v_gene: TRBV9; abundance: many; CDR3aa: CASSVGGTGNEQFF; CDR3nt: TGTGCCAGCAGCGTAGGCGGGACAGGCAATGAGCAGTTCTTC
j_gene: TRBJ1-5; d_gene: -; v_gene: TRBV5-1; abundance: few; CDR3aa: CASSLVGRGGVSNQPQHF; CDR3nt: TGCGCCAGCAGCTTGGTCGGCAGGGGAGGGGTTAGCAATCAGCCCCAGCATTTT
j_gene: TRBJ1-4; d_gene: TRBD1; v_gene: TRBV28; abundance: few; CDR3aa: CASRLQGSEKLFF; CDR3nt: TGTGCCAGCAGATTACAGGGGAGTGAAAAACTGTTTTTT
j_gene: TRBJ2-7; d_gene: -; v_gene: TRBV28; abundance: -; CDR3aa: CASSLGHPYEQYF; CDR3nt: TGTGCCAGCAGTCTGGGACATCCCTACGAGCAGTACTTC
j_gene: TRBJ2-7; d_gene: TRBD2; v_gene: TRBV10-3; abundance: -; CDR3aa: CAISDSGRAALDEQYF; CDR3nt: TGTGCCATCAGTGATAGCGGGAGGGCCGCACTCGACGAGCAGTACTTC
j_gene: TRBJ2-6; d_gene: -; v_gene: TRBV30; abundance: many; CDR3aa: CAWSSFSGPGANVLTF; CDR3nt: TGTGCCTGGAGTTCCTTTTCGGGTCCGGGGGCCAACGTCCTGACTTTC